Following are 11 T cell receptor beta chains from one sample sequenced in a study of blood T cell repertoires in COVID-19. This table comes from immunoSEQ multiplex PCR, and its TCRdb copy is limited to in-frame clones, with some not included. There are about 180,000 clones in the sample; about 85% occur only once, and less than 8% lies in the top ten. The specimen was peripheral blood. These TCRs come from a man older than 75 with COVID-19, enrolled during active disease.

The chain joins TRBV5-4 to TRBJ1-4; weak D call: TRBD1 (5 bases). With 3 bases removed from V and 8 bases from J, the gap between germline ends came to 20 bases. Germline loops: CDR1 SGHNT, CDR2 YYREEE (reference sequence). The CDR3 runs to 16 residues. CDR3 loop: CASSSDPSGLREKLFF. The CDR3 DNA sequence: TGTGCCAGCAGCTCAGACCCCTCAGGGCTGAGGGAAAAACTGTTTTTT.

The chain carries TRBV2 and TRBJ2-2; a possible D gene is TRBD1 (6 bases). Germline CDR1 reads SNHLY; CDR2 reads FYNNEI. This CDR3 comprises 15 residues. V gave up 8 bases and J gave up 4 bases, with 17 bases separating them. CDR3 amino acids: CASRSQQGSTGELFF. As DNA, the CDR3 is TGTGCCAGCCGTTCCCAACAGGGTAGCACCGGGGAGCTGTTTTTT. Full variable domain (rest looked up from reference TRBV2 and TRBJ2-2): EPEVTQTPSHQVTQMGQEVILRCVPISNHLYFYWYRQILGQKVEFLVSFYNNEISEKSEIFDDQFSVERPDGSNFTLKIRSTKLEDSAMYFCASRSQQGSTGELFFGEGSRLTVL.

The chain has TRBV2 and TRBJ1-5, with D maybe TRBD1 (6 bases). Germline CDR1 reads SNHLY; CDR2 reads FYNNEI. V was pared by 1 base and J by 1 base, with 11 bases between. The CDR3 has 16 residues. This CDR3 is CASSEDRAISNQPQHF. The CDR3 nucleotides read TGTGCCAGCAGTGAAGACAGGGCAATAAGCAATCAGCCCCAGCATTTT.

This chain uses TRBV5-6 with TRBJ1-1; D is possibly TRBD1 (6 bases). V was trimmed by 1 base and J by 0 bases, leaving 13 bases between them. CDR1 is SGHDT and CDR2 is YYEEEE in the germline V gene. The CDR3 is 16 residues long. CDR3: CASSLYGGRLNTEAFF. Here the CDR3 DNA reads TGTGCCAGCAGCTTGTACGGGGGGCGATTGAACACTGAAGCTTTCTTT.

Only one count was recorded for this clone. The chain joins TRBV18 to TRBJ2-1; D gene unclear. The CDR3 is 12 residues long. Germline CDR1 is KGHSH and CDR2 is LQKENI. V was clipped by 3 bases and J by 9 bases, with 9 bases between them. The CDR3 loop reads CASSPRVTEQFF. The CDR3, as DNA: TGTGCCAGCTCACCGAGAGTCACTGAGCAGTTCTTC.

This chain links TRBV11-1 with TRBJ2-3; D may be TRBD2 (5 bases). Germline V gives CDR1 SGHAT, CDR2 FQDESV (reference sequence). V dropped 10 bases and J dropped 3 bases, with 14 bases sitting between them. This CDR3 region has 13 residues. As DNA, the CDR3 is TGTGCCACCTCCATCCGGGGTACAGATACGCAGTATTTT. Protein: CATSIRGTDTQYF.

This chain connects TRBV7-2 to TRBJ1-2, with 7 bases that match TRBD1. Trimming at V came to 4 bases and at J to 1 base, leaving 6 bases not matched to a gene. Germline CDR1 is SGHTA and CDR2 is FQGNSA. This CDR3 comprises 15 residues. The CDR3 loop is CASSSRTGVNYGYTF. For the CDR3, the DNA is TGTGCCAGCAGCTCCCGGACAGGAGTTAACTATGGCTACACCTTC.

The table lists this clone with a few counts. The V and J genes are TRBV6-5 and TRBJ2-7; 10 bases match TRBD1. Germline CDR1 MNHEY, CDR2 SVGAGI. Trimming removed 5 bases from V and 4 bases from J; junction bases left unmatched: 5. The CDR3 loop spans 14 amino acids. The CDR3 loop reads CASSRDRGRYEQYF. The CDR3, as DNA: TGTGCCAGCAGTCGGGACAGGGGCAGGTACGAGCAGTACTTC.

This clone came up once. The chain links TRBV3-1 (or the pseudogene TRBV3-2) to TRBJ1-2, with TRBD1 as a possible D gene (5 bases). V was trimmed by 2 bases and J by 0 bases, leaving 13 bases between them. Germline CDR1 is LGHDT and CDR2 is YNNKEL (reference sequence). The CDR3 contains 16 residues. CDR3: CASSQLDRFANYGYTF. DNA of the CDR3: TGTGCCAGCAGCCAACTAGACAGATTTGCTAACTATGGCTACACCTTC.

The chain carries TRBV20-1 and TRBJ1-1; 7 positions match TRBD1. Per germline, CDR1 DFQATT and CDR2 SNEGSKA (reference sequence). Trimming took 3 bases from V and 0 from J; bases not matched to a gene: 4. This CDR3 region has 14 residues. The chain's CDR3 is CSASIRGLNTEAFF. The CDR3 coding sequence is TGCAGTGCTAGTATTAGGGGGCTGAACACTGAAGCTTTCTTT.

V usage is TRBV24-1 and J usage is TRBJ2-1; TRBD1 is a possible D gene (5 bases). The V end was cut by 4 bases, the J end by 0 bases, with 9 bases between. This CDR3 is built from 15 residues. Germline-derived CDR1 and CDR2 are KGHDR and SFDVKD. The CDR3 protein is CATSEARGSYNEQFF. The CDR3 DNA reads TGTGCCACCAGTGAGGCTAGGGGCTCCTACAATGAGCAGTTCTTC.